These 5 T cell receptor beta chains were all obtained from the same sample, sequenced in a study of blood T cell repertoires in COVID-19. Libraries were prepared by immunoSEQ multiplex PCR; TCRdb keeps only in-frame clonotypes and omits some of them. The table shows over 90,000 clones, with 81% occurring only once. Sequencing input: peripheral blood. Receptors originate from an elderly man with COVID-19, enrolled during active disease.

The rearrangement uses TRBV9 and TRBJ2-3, with 8 bases identical to TRBD1. Germline-derived CDR1 and CDR2 are SGDLS and YYNGEE. The CDR3 totals 17 residues. V shed 4 bases and J 0 bases; nucleotides not matched to a gene: 10. The CDR3 protein is CASSNLPGQVSTDTQYF. The CDR3 DNA reads TGTGCCAGCAGCAATCTTCCGGGACAGGTTAGCACAGATACGCAGTATTTT.

The J gene is TRBJ1-2, the V gene TRBV7-2; 8 bases are shared with TRBD1. The CDR3 covers 13 residues. The V and J ends lost 3 bases and 8 bases, in that order; junction bases with no gene match: 5. The germline V gene has CDR1 SGHTA and CDR2 FQGNSA. CDR3 residues: CASSFDRGEGYTF. Written as DNA, the CDR3 is TGTGCCAGCAGCTTTGACAGGGGTGAGGGCTACACCTTC. The full variable domain, in which reference TRBV7-2 and TRBJ1-2 provide the parts outside the CDR3, is GAGVSQSPSNKVTEKGKDVELRCDPISGHTALYWYRQSLGQGLEFLIYFQGNSAPDKSGLPSDRFSAERTGGSVSTLTIQRTQQEDSAVYLCASSFDRGEGYTFGSGTRLTVV.

The CDR3 sequence: CASSYLDLQGNTEAFF. The DNA for the CDR3 is TGTGCCAGCAGTTATCTGGATCTACAGGGGAACACTGAAGCTTTCTTT. The chain has TRBV6-9 and TRBJ1-1; D is possibly TRBD1 (6 bases). Germline V gene data show CDR1 as MNHGY and CDR2 as SVAAGI. V was cut by 2 bases and J by 1 base, with 14 bases left in between. This CDR3 has 16 residues.

The V gene is TRBV7-2, the J gene TRBJ2-3; 14 nucleotides agree with TRBD2. Germline trimming cut 5 bases from V and 5 bases from J; bases unmatched to any gene: 6. CDR1 is SGHTA, CDR2 FQGNSA, per germline. CDR3 size: 16 residues. This CDR3 is CASSRRLAGGIDTQYF. CDR3 bases: TGTGCCAGCAGCCGTCGACTAGCGGGAGGGATAGATACGCAGTATTTT. Filled out from reference TRBV7-2 and TRBJ2-3, the complete variable domain reads GAGVSQSPSNKVTEKGKDVELRCDPISGHTALYWYRQSLGQGLEFLIYFQGNSAPDKSGLPSDRFSAERTGGSVSTLTIQRTQQEDSAVYLCASSRRLAGGIDTQYFGPGTRLTVL.

The V call is TRBV5-1, the J call TRBJ1-3, with unresolved D. The CDR3 spans 14 residues. Between the trimmed V and J ends, which lost 2 bases and 0 bases, there was a span of 6 bases. Germline lookup yields CDR1 SGHRS and CDR2 YFSETQ. The CDR3 is CASSFFSSGNTIYF. DNA for the CDR3: TGCGCCAGCAGCTTTTTCAGCTCTGGAAACACCATATATTTT.